The text below deals with one TCR beta chain. Its antigen is unknown. These data originate in a study of cytomegalovirus exposure and HLA in healthy donors. Whole-study results and caveats: Exclusion applied to some V segments, including TRBV6-2 and TRBV6-3, as they were indistinguishable.

The PCR had 60 Vbeta and 13 Jbeta primers. Source study methods: Counted up in a later analysis, unique TCR beta chains came to 60 million to 95 million, with some 11 million shared. The protocol was immunoSEQ multiplex PCR, while the TCRdb copy is restricted to in-frame clones and leaves out a portion. V and J calls and clone size follow that table, whereas D and trimming were derived from the DNA. This repertoire shows some 180,000 clones, approximately 73% found once; its top ten account for 5.4%. Trimming took 5 bases from V and 4 from J; bases not matched to a gene: 8. In germline, CDR1 is SEHNR, CDR2 FQNEAQ (reference sequence). The CDR3 covers 15 residues.

The sequence came from a woman between 18 and 29 years old in good health and CMV-seropositive. Sample: PBMCs. The rearrangement links TRBV7-9 to TRBJ1-2; 9 bases are a match to TRBD1. Here the CDR3 reads CASSPADRGPYGYTF. The CDR3 DNA sequence: TGTGCCAGCAGCCCCGCGGACAGGGGTCCCTATGGCTACACCTTC. The complete variable domain, with remaining parts taken from reference TRBV7-9 and TRBJ1-2, reads DTGVSQNPRHKITKRGQNVTFRCDPISEHNRLYWYRQTLGQGPEFLTYFQNEAQLEKSRLLSDRFSAERPKGSFSTLEIQRTEQGDSAMYLCASSPADRGPYGYTFGSGTRLTVV.